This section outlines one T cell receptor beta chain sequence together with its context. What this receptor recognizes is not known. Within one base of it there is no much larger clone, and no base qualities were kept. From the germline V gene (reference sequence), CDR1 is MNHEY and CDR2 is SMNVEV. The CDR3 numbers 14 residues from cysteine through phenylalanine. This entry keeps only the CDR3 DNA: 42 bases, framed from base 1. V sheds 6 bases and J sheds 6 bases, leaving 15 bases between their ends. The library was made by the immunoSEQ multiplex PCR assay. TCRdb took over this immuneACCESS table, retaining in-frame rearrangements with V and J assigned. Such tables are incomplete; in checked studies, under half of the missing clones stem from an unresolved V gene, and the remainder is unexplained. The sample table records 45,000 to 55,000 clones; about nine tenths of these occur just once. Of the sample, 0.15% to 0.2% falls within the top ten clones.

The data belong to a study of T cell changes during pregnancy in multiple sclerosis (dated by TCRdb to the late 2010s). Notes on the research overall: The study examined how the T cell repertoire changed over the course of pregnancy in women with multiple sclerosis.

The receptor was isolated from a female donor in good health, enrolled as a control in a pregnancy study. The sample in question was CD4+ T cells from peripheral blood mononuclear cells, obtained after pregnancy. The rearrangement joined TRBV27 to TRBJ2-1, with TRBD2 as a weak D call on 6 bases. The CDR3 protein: CASRGLAYGNEQFF. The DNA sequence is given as TGTGCCAGCAGGGGGCTAGCGTATGGCAATGAGCAGTTCTTC.